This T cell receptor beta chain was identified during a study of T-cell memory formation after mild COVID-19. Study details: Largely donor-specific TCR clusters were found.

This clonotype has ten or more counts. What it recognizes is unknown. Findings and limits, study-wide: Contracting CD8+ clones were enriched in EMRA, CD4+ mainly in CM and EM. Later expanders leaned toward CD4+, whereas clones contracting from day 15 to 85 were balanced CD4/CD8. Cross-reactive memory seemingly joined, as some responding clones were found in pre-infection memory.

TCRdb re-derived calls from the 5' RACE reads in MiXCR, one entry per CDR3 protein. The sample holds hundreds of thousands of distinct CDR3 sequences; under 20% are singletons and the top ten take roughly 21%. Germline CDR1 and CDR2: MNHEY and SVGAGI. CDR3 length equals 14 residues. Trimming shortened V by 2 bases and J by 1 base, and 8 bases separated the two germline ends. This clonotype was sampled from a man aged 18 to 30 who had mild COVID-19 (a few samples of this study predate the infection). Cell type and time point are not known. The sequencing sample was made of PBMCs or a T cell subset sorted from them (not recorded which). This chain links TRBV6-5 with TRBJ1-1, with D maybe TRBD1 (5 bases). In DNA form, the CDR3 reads TGTGCCAGCAGTTACCACACAGGGAACACTGAAGCTTTCTTT. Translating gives CASSYHTGNTEAFF.